The 3 T cell receptor beta chains in this list originate from one sample, sequenced in a study of blood T cell repertoires in COVID-19 (dated by TCRdb to about 2020). Library generation was performed with the immunoSEQ multiplex PCR assay. The source is immuneACCESS, and TCRdb retained only in-frame sequences with V and J called. Part of the clones is not carried over; for the studies checked, unresolved V genes explain less than half of this, and the remainder is unexplained. The sample table shows more than 200,000 clones, and about 88% are seen once. The top ten clonotypes cover roughly 2.5% of the sample. The specimen sequenced was peripheral blood. The source is an older woman with acute or convalescent COVID-19.

The chain couples TRBV4-1 to TRBJ1-2; 7 bases map to TRBD1. CDR1 is MGHRA and CDR2 is YSYEKL in the germline V gene. J lost 4 bases, V lost 6 bases, and 5 bases had no gene match. The CDR3 is made up of 13 amino acids. CDR3 DNA: TGCGCCAGCAGTCTCCGGGACAGCTATGGCTACACCTTC. Translation gives CASSLRDSYGYTF.

This chain joins TRBV5-1 and TRBJ2-3, with D hard to call. Germline CDR1 reads SGHRS; CDR2 reads YFSETQ. Trimming cost V 4 bases and J 5 bases, with 17 bases left between them. The CDR3 consists of 15 residues. The CDR3 region has the DNA TGCGCCAGCAGCCCCAGTGGTCTAGAATTAGATACGCAGTATTTT. Amino acids: CASSPSGLELDTQYF.

The rearrangement joins TRBV11-2 to TRBJ2-6, with a weak D call TRBD1 (6 bases). V was pared by 3 bases and J by 0 bases, with 12 bases between. The CDR3 contains 17 residues. Germline V gene sequence: CDR1 SGHAT, CDR2 FQNNGV. Written as DNA, the CDR3 is TGTGCCAGCAGCTTTGGCAGGGGATACTCTGGGGCCAACGTCCTGACTTTC. It yields the protein CASSFGRGYSGANVLTF.